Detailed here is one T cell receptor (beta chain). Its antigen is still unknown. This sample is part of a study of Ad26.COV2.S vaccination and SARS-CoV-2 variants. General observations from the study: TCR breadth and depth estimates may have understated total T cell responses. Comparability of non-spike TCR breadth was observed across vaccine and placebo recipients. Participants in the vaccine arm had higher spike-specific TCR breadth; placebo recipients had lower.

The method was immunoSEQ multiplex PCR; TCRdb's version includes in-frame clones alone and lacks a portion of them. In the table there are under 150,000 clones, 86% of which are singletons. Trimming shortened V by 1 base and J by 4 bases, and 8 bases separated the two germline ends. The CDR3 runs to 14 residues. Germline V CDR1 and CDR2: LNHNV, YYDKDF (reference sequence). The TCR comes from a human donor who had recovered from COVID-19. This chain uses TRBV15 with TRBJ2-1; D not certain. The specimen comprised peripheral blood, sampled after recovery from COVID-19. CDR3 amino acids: CATSRVTGYNEQFF. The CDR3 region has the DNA TGTGCCACCAGCAGAGTGACCGGGTACAATGAGCAGTTCTTC. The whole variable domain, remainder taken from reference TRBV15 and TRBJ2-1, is DAMVIQNPRYQVTQFGKPVTLSCSQTLNHNVMYWYQQKSSQAPKLLFHYYDKDFNNEADTPDNFQSRRPNTSFCFLDIRSPGLGDTAMYLCATSRVTGYNEQFFGPGTRLTVL.